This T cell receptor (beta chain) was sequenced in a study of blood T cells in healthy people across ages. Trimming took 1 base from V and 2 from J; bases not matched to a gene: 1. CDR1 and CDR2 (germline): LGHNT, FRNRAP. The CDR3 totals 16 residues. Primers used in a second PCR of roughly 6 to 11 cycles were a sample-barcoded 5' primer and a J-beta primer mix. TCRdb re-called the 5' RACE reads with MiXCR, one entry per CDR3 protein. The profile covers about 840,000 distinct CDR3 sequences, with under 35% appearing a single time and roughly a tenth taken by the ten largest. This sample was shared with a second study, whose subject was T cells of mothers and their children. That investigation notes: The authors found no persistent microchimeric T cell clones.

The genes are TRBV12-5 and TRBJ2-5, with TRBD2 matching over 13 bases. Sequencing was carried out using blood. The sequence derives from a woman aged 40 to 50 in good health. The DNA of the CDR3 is TGTGCTAGTGGTTTGGCACTAGCGGGGGGGCAAGAGACCCAGTACTTC. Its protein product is CASGLALAGGQETQYF.